This entry features one TCR beta chain sequence. Its antigen is unknown. This sample is drawn from a study of T cell responses to AZD1222 COVID-19 vaccine. Study-level information: Second doses at about 4 or about 12 weeks were pooled.

Germline CDR1 and CDR2: WNHNN and SYGVQD (reference sequence). V was clipped by 3 bases and J by 6 bases, with 18 bases between them. This CDR3 is built from 16 residues. Overall study findings and caveats: Samples come after the peak T cell response, not at day 14.

Profiling relied on immunoSEQ multiplex PCR, and the TCRdb table lists in-frame clones only, not all of them. The sample gives about 120,000 clones, around 92% of which show up once; 13% to 15% is in the top ten. This chain joins TRBV10-1 and TRBJ2-1; possible D gene TRBD2, 5 bases. The sample in question was peripheral blood, obtained on day 0 of AZD1222 vaccination. The source is an adult in good health. Written as DNA, the CDR3 is TGCGCCAGCAGTGACCAAAGAGGGTATCTCCTCAATGAGCAGTTCTTC. As protein: CASSDQRGYLLNEQFF.